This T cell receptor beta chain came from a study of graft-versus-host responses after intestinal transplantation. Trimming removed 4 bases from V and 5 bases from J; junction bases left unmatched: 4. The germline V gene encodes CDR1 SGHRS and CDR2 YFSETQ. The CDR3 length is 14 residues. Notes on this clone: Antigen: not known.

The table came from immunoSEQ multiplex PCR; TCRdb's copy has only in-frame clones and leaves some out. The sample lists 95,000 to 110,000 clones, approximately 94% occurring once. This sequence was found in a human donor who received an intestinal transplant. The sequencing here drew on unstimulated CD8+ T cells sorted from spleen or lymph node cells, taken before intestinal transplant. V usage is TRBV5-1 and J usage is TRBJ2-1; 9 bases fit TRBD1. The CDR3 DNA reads TGCGCCAGCAGCCAAGGGACAGGGAACAATGAGCAGTTCTTC. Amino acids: CASSQGTGNNEQFF. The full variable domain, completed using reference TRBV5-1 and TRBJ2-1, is KAGVTQTPRYLIKTRGQQVTLSCSPISGHRSVSWYQQTPGQGLQFLFEYFSETQRNKGNFPGRFSGRQFSNSRSEMNVSTLELGDSALYLCASSQGTGNNEQFFGPGTRLTVL.